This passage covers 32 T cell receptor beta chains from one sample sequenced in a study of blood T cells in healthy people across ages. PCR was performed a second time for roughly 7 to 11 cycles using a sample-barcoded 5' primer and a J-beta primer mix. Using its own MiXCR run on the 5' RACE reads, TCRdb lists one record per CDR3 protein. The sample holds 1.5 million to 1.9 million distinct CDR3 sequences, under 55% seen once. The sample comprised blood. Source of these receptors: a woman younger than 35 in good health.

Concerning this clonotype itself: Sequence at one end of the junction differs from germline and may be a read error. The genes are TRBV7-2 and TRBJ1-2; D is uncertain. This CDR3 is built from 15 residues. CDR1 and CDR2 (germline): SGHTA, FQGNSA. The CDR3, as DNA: TGTGCCAGCAGCTTAGCGGCGGCCCCTAACAATGGCTACACCTTC. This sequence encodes CASSLAAAPNNGYTF.

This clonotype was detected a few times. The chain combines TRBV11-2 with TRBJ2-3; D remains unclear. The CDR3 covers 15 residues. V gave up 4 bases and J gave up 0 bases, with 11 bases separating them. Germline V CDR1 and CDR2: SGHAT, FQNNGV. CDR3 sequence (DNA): TGTGCCAGCAGCTCTTACAAGGACAGCACAGATACGCAGTATTTT. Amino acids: CASSSYKDSTDTQYF.

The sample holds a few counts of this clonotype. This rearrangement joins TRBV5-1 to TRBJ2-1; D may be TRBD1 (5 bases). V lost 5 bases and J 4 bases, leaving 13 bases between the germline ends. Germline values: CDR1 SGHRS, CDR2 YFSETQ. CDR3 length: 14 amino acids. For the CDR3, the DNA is TGCGCCAGCAGAGGGGCCGAGTCTTACAATGAGCAGTTCTTC. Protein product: CASRGAESYNEQFF.

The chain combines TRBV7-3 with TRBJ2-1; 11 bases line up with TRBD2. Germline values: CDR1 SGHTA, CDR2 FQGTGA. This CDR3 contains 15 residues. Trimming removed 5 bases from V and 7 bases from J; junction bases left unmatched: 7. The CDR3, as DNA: TGTGCCAGCAGCATGCTAGCGGGAGGTTTTAATGAGCAGTTCTTC. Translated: CASSMLAGGFNEQFF.

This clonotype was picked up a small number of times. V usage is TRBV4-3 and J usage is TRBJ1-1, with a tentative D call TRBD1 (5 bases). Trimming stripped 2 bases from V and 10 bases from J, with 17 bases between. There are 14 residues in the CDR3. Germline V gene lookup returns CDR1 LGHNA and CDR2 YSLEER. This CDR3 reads CASSQWGPTSRAFF. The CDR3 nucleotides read TGCGCCAGCAGCCAATGGGGACCGACGAGCAGAGCTTTCTTT.

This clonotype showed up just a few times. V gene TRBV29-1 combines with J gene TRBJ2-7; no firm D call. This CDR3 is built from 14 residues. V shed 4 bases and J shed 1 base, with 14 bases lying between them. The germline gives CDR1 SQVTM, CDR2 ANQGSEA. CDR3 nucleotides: TGCAGCGTTGTGTTAGGGTTTGGTTCCTACGAGCAGTACTTC. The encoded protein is CSVVLGFGSYEQYF.

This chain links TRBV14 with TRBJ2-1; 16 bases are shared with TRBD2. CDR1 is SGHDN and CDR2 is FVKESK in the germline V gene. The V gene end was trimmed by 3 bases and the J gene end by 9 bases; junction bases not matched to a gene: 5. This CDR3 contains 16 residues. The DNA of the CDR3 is TGTGCCAGCAGCCAGGGACTAGCGGGAGGGCCCAGTGAGCAGTTCTTC. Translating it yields CASSQGLAGGPSEQFF. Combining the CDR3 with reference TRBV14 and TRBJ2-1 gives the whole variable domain EAGVTQFPSHSVIEKGQTVTLRCDPISGHDNLYWYRRVMGKEIKFLLHFVKESKQDESGMPNNRFLAERTGGTYSTLKVQPAELEDSGVYFCASSQGLAGGPSEQFFGPGTRLTVL.

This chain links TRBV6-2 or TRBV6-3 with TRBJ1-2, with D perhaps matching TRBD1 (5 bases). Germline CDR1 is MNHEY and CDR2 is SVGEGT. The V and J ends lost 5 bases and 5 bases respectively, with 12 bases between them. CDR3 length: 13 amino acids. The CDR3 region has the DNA TGTGCCAGCAGTCCAGGCAGGGAATATGGCTACACCTTC. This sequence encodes CASSPGREYGYTF.

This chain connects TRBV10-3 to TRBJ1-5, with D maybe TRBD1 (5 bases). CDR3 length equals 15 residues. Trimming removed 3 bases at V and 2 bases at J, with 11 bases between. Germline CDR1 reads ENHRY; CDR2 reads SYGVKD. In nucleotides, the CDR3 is TGTGCCATCAGTGAAGGCAGGGTAGGCAATCAGCCCCAGCATTTT. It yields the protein CAISEGRVGNQPQHF.

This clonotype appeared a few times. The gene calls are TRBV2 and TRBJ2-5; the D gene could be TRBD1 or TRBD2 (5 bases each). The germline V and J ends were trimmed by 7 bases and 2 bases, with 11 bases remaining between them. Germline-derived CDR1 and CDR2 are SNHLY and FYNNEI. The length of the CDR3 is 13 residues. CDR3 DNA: TGTGCCAGCAAGAGGGGATGGCAAGAGACCCAGTACTTC. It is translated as CASKRGWQETQYF.

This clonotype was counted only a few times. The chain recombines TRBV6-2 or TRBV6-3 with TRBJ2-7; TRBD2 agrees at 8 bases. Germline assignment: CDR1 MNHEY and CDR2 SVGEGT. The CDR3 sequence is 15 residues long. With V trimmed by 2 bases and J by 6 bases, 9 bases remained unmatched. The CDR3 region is CASSYNYAGGVEQYF. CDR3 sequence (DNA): TGTGCCAGCAGTTACAACTACGCGGGAGGCGTCGAGCAGTACTTC.

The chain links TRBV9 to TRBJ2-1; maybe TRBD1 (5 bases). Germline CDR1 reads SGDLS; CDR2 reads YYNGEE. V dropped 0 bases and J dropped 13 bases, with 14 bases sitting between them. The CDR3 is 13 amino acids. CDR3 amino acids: CASSVGGKETQFF. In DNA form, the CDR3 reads TGTGCCAGCAGCGTAGGGGGCAAAGAGACCCAGTTCTTC.

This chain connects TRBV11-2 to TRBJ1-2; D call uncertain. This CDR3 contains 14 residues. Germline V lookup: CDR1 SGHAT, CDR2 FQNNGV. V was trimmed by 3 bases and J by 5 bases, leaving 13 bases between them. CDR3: CASSFPTPEYGYTF. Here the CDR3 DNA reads TGTGCCAGCAGCTTTCCCACCCCGGAGTATGGCTACACCTTC.

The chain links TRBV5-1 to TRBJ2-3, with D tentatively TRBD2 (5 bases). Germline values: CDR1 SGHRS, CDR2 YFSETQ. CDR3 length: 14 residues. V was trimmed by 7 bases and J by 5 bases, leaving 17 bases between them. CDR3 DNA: TGCGCCAGCTGGTCCGGGCTTCGGGGAGATACGCAGTATTTT. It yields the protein CASWSGLRGDTQYF.

The CDR3 loop reads CASSRTAEILYEQYF. The DNA of the CDR3 is TGTGCCAGCAGCCGAACAGCAGAGATTTTATACGAGCAGTACTTC. The chain uses TRBV28 and TRBJ2-7; D is undetermined. CDR1 MDHEN and CDR2 SYDVKM come from the germline V gene. With 6 bases removed from V and 4 bases from J, the gap between germline ends came to 19 bases. The CDR3 contains 15 residues.

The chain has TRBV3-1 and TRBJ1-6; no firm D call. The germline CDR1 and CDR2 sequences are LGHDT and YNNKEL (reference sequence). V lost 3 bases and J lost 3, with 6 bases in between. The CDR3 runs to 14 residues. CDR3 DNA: TGTGCCAGCAGCCAGGGAAACTATAATTCACCCCTCCACTTT. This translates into CASSQGNYNSPLHF.

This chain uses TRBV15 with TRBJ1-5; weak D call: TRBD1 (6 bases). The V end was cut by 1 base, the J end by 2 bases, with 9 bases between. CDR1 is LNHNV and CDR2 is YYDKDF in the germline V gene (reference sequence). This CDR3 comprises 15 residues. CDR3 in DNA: TGTGCCACCAGCAGAGCGGGACAAGGCAATCAGCCCCAGCATTTT. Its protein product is CATSRAGQGNQPQHF.

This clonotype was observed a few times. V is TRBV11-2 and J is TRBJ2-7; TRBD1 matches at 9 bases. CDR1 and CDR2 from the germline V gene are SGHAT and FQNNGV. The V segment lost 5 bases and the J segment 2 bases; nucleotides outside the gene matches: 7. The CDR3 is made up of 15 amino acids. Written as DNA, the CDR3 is TGTGCCAGCAGCCCAGGTGGGACAGGGACCTACGAGCAGTACTTC. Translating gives CASSPGGTGTYEQYF.

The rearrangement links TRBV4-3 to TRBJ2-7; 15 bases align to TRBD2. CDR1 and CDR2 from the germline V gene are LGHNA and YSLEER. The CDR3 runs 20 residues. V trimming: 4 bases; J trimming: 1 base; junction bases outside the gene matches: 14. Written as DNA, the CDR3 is TGCGCCAGCAGCCCGAAGTCGGTCGTGGGACTAGCGGGAGGATCCTACGAGCAGTACTTC. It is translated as CASSPKSVVGLAGGSYEQYF.

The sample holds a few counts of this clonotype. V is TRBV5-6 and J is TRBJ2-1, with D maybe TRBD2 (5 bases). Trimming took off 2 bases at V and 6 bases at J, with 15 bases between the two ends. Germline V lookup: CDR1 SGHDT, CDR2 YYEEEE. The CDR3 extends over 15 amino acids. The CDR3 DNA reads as TGTGCCAGCAGCTTCCGGACTGGGTGGGGCAATGAGCAGTTCTTC. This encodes CASSFRTGWGNEQFF.

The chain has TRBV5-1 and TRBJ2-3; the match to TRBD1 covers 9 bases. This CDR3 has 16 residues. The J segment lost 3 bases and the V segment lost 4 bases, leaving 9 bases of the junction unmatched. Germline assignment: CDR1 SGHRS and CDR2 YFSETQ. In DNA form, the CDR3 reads TGCGCCAGCAGCCCTGGCGACAGGGGGTTAACAGATACGCAGTATTTT. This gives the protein CASSPGDRGLTDTQYF.

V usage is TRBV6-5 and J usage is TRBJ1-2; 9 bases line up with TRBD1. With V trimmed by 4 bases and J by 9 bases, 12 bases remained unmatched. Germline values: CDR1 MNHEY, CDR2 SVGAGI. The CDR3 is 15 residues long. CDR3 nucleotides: TGTGCCAGCAGTTTCGCTGGGACAGGGAGCTGGAGCTACACCTTC. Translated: CASSFAGTGSWSYTF.

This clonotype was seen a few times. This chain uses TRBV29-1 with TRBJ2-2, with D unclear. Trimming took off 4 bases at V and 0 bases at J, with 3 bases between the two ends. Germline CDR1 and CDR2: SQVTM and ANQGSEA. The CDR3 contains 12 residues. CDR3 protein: CSVVANTGELFF. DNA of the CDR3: TGCAGCGTTGTAGCGAACACCGGGGAGCTGTTTTTT.

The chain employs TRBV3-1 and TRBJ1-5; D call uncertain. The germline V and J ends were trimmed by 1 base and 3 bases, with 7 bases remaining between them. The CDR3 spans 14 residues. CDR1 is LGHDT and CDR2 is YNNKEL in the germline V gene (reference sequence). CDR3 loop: CASSQVDTNQPQHF. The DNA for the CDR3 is TGTGCCAGCAGCCAAGTAGATACCAATCAGCCCCAGCATTTT.

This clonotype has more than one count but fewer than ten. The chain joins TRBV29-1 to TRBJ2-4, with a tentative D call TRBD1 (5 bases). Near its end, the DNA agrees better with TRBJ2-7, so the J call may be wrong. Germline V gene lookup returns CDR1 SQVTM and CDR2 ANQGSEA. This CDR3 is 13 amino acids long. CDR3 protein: CSVGGRAVDEQYF. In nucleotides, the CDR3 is TGCAGCGTTGGGGGCAGGGCTGTCGACGAGCAGTACTTC.

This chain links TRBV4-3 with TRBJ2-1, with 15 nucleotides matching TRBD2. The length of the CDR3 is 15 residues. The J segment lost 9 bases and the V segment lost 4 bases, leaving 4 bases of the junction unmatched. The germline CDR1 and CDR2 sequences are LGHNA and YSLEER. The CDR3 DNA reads TGCGCCAGCAGCCCCGCGGGACTAGCGGGGGGTGAGCAGTTCTTC. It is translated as CASSPAGLAGGEQFF.

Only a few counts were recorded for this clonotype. The CDR3: CASSYSEGSEQYF. CDR3 coding DNA: TGTGCCAGCAGTTACTCCGAGGGTTCCGAGCAGTACTTC. The chain links TRBV6-5 to TRBJ2-4; TRBD2 might be the D (5 bases). The J call is doubtful: the DNA matches TRBJ2-7 better. The length of the CDR3 is 13 residues. Germline V gives CDR1 MNHEY, CDR2 SVGAGI.

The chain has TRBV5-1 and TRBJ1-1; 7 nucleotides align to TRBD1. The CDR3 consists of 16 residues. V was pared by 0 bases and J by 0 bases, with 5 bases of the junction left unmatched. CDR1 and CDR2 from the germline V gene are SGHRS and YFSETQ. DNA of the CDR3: TGCGCCAGCAGCTTGGACCCAGGGGGAATGAACACTGAAGCTTTCTTT. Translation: CASSLDPGGMNTEAFF.

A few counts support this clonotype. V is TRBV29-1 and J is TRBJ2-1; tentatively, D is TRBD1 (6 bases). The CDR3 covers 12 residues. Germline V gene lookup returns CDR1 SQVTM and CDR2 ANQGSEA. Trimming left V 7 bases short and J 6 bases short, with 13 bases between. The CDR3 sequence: CSARDTANEQFF. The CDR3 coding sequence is TGCAGCGCTCGGGACACTGCCAATGAGCAGTTCTTC.

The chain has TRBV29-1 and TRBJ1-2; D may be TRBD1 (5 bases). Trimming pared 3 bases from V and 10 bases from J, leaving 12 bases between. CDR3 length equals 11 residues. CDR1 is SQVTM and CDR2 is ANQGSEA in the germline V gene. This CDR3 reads CSVDRVLDYTF. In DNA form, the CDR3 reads TGCAGCGTTGACAGGGTCTTGGACTACACCTTC.

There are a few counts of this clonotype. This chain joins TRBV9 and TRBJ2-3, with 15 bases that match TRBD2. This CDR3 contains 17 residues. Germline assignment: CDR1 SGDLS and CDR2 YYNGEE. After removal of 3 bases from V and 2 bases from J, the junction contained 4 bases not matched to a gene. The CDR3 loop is CASSEGLAGGLTDTQYF. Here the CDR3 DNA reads TGTGCCAGCAGCGAGGGACTAGCGGGGGGCCTCACAGATACGCAGTATTTT.

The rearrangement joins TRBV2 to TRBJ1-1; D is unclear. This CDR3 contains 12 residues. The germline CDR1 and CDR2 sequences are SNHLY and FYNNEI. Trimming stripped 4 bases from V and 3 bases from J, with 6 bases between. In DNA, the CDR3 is TGTGCCAGCAGTGCGGTGGACACTGAAGCTTTCTTT. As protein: CASSAVDTEAFF.